These 9 T cell receptor beta chains were all obtained from the same sample, sequenced in a study of spatial heterogeneity in lung cancer. MiXCR, run by TCRdb on the 5' RACE reads, gives a single entry per CDR3 protein. This table holds 50,000 to 60,000 distinct CDR3 sequences, 7.4% found once. Sample time point: blood at routine non-recurrence follow-up after resection. From tumor, nontumor lung or frozen PBMC, whole RNA was taken unsorted for sequencing. Sequenced here: PBMCs, sampled at follow-up. The receptors shown here come from a female donor with early-stage non-small cell lung cancer.

This chain uses TRBV20-1 with TRBJ2-1; possibly TRBD2 for D (6 bases). V was clipped by 6 bases and J by 3 bases, with 27 bases between them. This CDR3 is built from 18 residues. The germline gives CDR1 DFQATT, CDR2 SNEGSKA (reference sequence). The CDR3 bases are TGCAGTGCGCCCCTTTCGGTTGGTAGCGGATACCGCTACAATGAGCAGTTCTTC. Translation gives CSAPLSVGSGYRYNEQFF.

This chain joins TRBV7-6 and TRBJ1-5; 9 nucleotides match TRBD1. CDR3 length: 16 residues. From germline, CDR1 is SGHVS and CDR2 FNYEAQ. Trimming removed 5 bases from V and 6 bases from J; junction bases left unmatched: 11. The DNA of the CDR3 is TGTGCCAGCAGCCCCCAAACAGGGGGCGACGGTCAGCCCCAGCATTTT. Protein sequence: CASSPQTGGDGQPQHF.

This clonotype was seen more than once but under ten times. The chain recombines TRBV3-1 with TRBJ2-1; TRBD2 matches at 9 bases. Trimming removed 3 bases from V and 0 bases from J; junction bases left unmatched: 9. This CDR3 comprises 18 residues. Germline V lookup: CDR1 LGHDT, CDR2 YNNKEL (reference sequence). In DNA form, the CDR3 reads TGTGCCAGCAGCCATAGGCTAGCGGGGTACAGCTCCTACAATGAGCAGTTCTTC. Its protein product is CASSHRLAGYSSYNEQFF.

As regards this clonotype: A clone one base away is much larger, so this may be a read error. This CDR3 reads CASKYRDGNEKLFF. As DNA, the CDR3 is TGCGCCAGCAAATACAGGGATGGTAATGAAAAACTGTTTTTT. The V gene is TRBV5-1, the J gene TRBJ1-4, with a weak D call TRBD1 (6 bases). The germline V gene has CDR1 SGHRS and CDR2 YFSETQ. V lost 6 bases and J lost 4, with 13 bases in between. The CDR3 loop spans 14 amino acids.

This clonotype was seen at least ten times. The chain has TRBV10-1 and TRBJ2-3; 9 bases are a match to TRBD1. This CDR3 region has 16 residues. Trimming took 0 bases from V and 4 from J; bases not matched to a gene: 5. In germline, CDR1 is WNHNN, CDR2 SYGVQD (reference sequence). The CDR3 is CASSESAGQGPDTQYF. In nucleotides, the CDR3 is TGCGCCAGCAGTGAGTCGGCGGGACAGGGACCAGATACGCAGTATTTT.

There are a few counts of this clonotype. The rearrangement joins TRBV20-1 to TRBJ2-3; 14 bases agree with TRBD2. Germline loops: CDR1 DFQATT, CDR2 SNEGSKA (reference sequence). Unmatched junction bases numbered 6, after V lost 7 bases and J lost 0 bases. The CDR3 length is 16 residues. The CDR3 nucleotides read TGCAGTGAGACTAGCGGGGGGGCATCAAGCACAGATACGCAGTATTTT. Translating gives CSETSGGASSTDTQYF.

This chain connects TRBV7-2 to TRBJ2-1; maybe TRBD2 (6 bases). This CDR3 spans 15 amino acids. The ends were cut back, 5 bases at V and 3 bases at J, with 14 bases in the middle. Germline V gene sequence: CDR1 SGHTA, CDR2 FQGNSA. The CDR3 reads CASSQLGTHYNEQFF. CDR3 nucleotide sequence: TGTGCCAGCAGCCAACTCGGGACTCACTACAATGAGCAGTTCTTC.

With regard to this clonotype: This may be a read error: a much more frequent sequence differs by one nucleotide. The CDR3 region is CVSSLVPENTEAFF. DNA for the CDR3: TGCGTCAGCAGCTTGGTACCAGAGAACACTGAAGCTTTCTTT. V is TRBV5-1 and J is TRBJ1-1; D is unresolved. This CDR3 is 14 amino acids long. Germline CDR1 reads SGHRS; CDR2 reads YFSETQ.

At least ten counts were recorded for this clonotype. This chain links TRBV12-3 or TRBV12-4 with TRBJ1-1, with 9 bases fitting TRBD1. V lost 7 bases and J lost 8; bases outside the gene matches: 11. This CDR3 region has 14 residues. This CDR3 reads CASIPSQQGAEAFF. In DNA form, the CDR3 reads TGTGCCAGCATACCCTCTCAACAGGGGGCGGAAGCTTTCTTT.